This entry lists 26 T cell receptor beta chains sequenced from one sample in a study of immune evolution from preneoplasia to lung adenocarcinoma. Assay used: immunoSEQ multiplex PCR; TCRdb lists only in-frame clones, some missing. Here the sample spans 3,000 to 4,000 clones, 40% to 60% being singletons. Material: FFPE normal lung tissue adjacent to the tumor. The receptors shown here come from a person aged 45 to 59 with lung adenocarcinoma.

The DNA for the CDR3 is TGTGCCTGGAAAAGGGCCAGGGGGAAGGATAAGGCCGGGGAGCTGTTTTTT. Translation: CAWKRARGKDKAGELFF. This chain uses TRBV30 with TRBJ2-2; 7 bases are shared with TRBD1. CDR1 and CDR2 (germline): GTSNPN, SVGIG (reference sequence). The J segment lost 6 bases and the V segment lost 4 bases, leaving 17 bases of the junction unmatched. CDR3 length: 17 amino acids.

V usage is TRBV2 and J usage is TRBJ2-2; 8 bases line up with TRBD1. The CDR3 runs to 15 residues. Germline CDR1 is SNHLY and CDR2 is FYNNEI. The V segment lost 5 bases and the J segment 6 bases; nucleotides outside the gene matches: 8. In nucleotides, the CDR3 is TGTGCCAGCAGTTCCTTGGACAGGGTTTCCGGGGAGCTGTTTTTT. This sequence encodes CASSSLDRVSGELFF.

This clone was counted a few times. The chain is built from TRBV7-9 and TRBJ2-1; TRBD2 matches 7 bases. There are 14 residues in the CDR3. Trimming cost V 5 bases and J 12 bases; bases outside gene matches: 13. CDR1 SEHNR and CDR2 FQNEAQ come from the germline V gene (reference sequence). CDR3 amino acids: CASSPIVGGVTQFF. The DNA of the CDR3 is TGTGCCAGCAGCCCCATAGTGGGGGGGGTGACGCAGTTCTTC.

This chain connects TRBV2 to TRBJ2-3; D gene uncertain. Germline CDR1 is SNHLY and CDR2 is FYNNEI. This CDR3 contains 14 residues. V lost 4 bases and J 2 bases, leaving 10 bases between the germline ends. This CDR3 reads CASSGSLPTDTQYF. Here the CDR3 DNA reads TGTGCCAGCAGTGGCAGCCTTCCCACAGATACGCAGTATTTT.

The chain recombines TRBV7-6 with TRBJ1-1; perhaps TRBD1 as D (6 bases). This CDR3 is 13 amino acids long. The V and J ends lost 4 bases and 1 base respectively, with 7 bases between them. Germline V CDR1 and CDR2: SGHVS, FNYEAQ. CDR3 sequence: CASSSGQNTEAFF. The CDR3 DNA sequence: TGTGCCAGCAGCTCGGGACAGAACACTGAAGCTTTCTTT.

CDR3 sequence: CASSTFLGTEAFF. The CDR3 DNA follows: TGTGCCAGCAGCACCTTTCTGGGCACTGAAGCTTTCTTT. The chain is built from TRBV28 and TRBJ1-1, with unresolved D. This CDR3 region has 13 residues. Germline V gives CDR1 MDHEN, CDR2 SYDVKM. The V end was cut by 6 bases, the J end by 4 bases, with 12 bases between.

In its sample, this clone was seen a few times. The genes are TRBV18 and TRBJ2-1, with 13 bases aligning to TRBD2. The CDR3 spans 15 residues. The V gene's germline CDR1 is KGHSH and CDR2 LQKENI. Losses at the gene ends were 3 bases for V and 8 bases for J; bases not matched to a gene: 4. The chain's CDR3 is CASSPRTSGSYEQFF. CDR3 bases: TGTGCCAGCTCACCTAGGACTAGCGGGAGCTATGAGCAGTTCTTC. The variable domain in full, with the rest retrieved from reference TRBV18 and TRBJ2-1, is NAGVMQNPRHLVRRRGQEARLRCSPMKGHSHVYWYRQLPEEGLKFMVYLQKENIIDESGMPKERFSAEFPKEGPSILRIQQVVRGDSAAYFCASSPRTSGSYEQFFGPGTRLTVL.

The CDR3 loop is CASSLDRGQGYTF. CDR3 coding DNA: TGTGCCAGCAGCTTAGACAGGGGGCAGGGCTACACCTTC. V gene TRBV7-3 combines with J gene TRBJ1-2; 10 positions agree with TRBD1. This CDR3 region has 13 residues. After removal of 2 bases from V and 8 bases from J, the junction contained 2 bases not matched to a gene. Germline V gene lookup returns CDR1 SGHTA and CDR2 FQGTGA.

This clone was seen a handful of times. The chain links TRBV9 to TRBJ1-1; D unresolved. Trimming stripped 6 bases from V and 10 bases from J, with 7 bases between. CDR3 length: 9 amino acids. Per germline, CDR1 SGDLS and CDR2 YYNGEE. The CDR3 DNA is TGTGCCAGCACATTCGGAGCTTTCTTT. Protein: CASTFGAFF.

This chain connects TRBV2 to TRBJ2-3; D is unresolved. CDR1 and CDR2 from the germline V gene are SNHLY and FYNNEI. Trimming shortened V by 4 bases and J by 4 bases, and 9 bases separated the two germline ends. This CDR3 contains 13 residues. CDR3 loop: CASSASLPDTQYF. The CDR3 DNA reads TGTGCCAGCAGTGCGAGTCTTCCAGATACGCAGTATTTT.

The chain uses TRBV18 and TRBJ2-1; D possibly corresponds to TRBD2 (5 bases). V shed 5 bases and J shed 3 bases, with 14 bases lying between them. The CDR3 is 15 residues long. Germline assignment: CDR1 KGHSH and CDR2 LQKENI. The CDR3 bases are TGTGCCAGCTCATTCACACGGGGAGACTACAATGAGCAGTTCTTC. Protein product: CASSFTRGDYNEQFF.

This clone was seen a single time. The chain recombines TRBV4-1 with TRBJ2-3, with 11 bases identical to TRBD1. The CDR3 length is 17 residues. Unmatched junction bases numbered 6, after V lost 0 bases and J lost 4 bases. The germline CDR1 and CDR2 sequences are MGHRA and YSYEKL. The CDR3 DNA reads as TGCGCCAGCAGCCAAGATAGGGGACAGGGGGTCCCAGATACGCAGTATTTT. Its translation is CASSQDRGQGVPDTQYF.

This clone was picked up a small number of times. The V call is TRBV30, the J call TRBJ1-4; 8 nucleotides agree with TRBD1. The germline V gene encodes CDR1 GTSNPN and CDR2 SVGIG (reference sequence). The CDR3 totals 14 residues. The ends lost 2 bases at V and 7 bases at J; junction bases unmatched: 6. The CDR3 region is CAWSHGQGTEKLFF. The CDR3 DNA reads as TGTGCCTGGAGTCATGGACAGGGAACTGAAAAACTGTTTTTT.

The chain employs TRBV12-5 and TRBJ1-1; 7 bases agree with TRBD1. There are 13 residues in the CDR3. Germline CDR1 and CDR2: LGHNT and FRNRAP. V shed 6 bases and J 1 base; nucleotides not matched to a gene: 2. DNA for the CDR3: TGTGCTAGTGGCGGACAGGAGAACACTGAAGCTTTCTTT. This translates into CASGGQENTEAFF.

This clone has only a few counts. The V call is TRBV20-1, the J call TRBJ1-1, with unresolved D. Germline CDR1 is DFQATT and CDR2 is SNEGSKA (reference sequence). CDR3 length: 11 residues. V was shortened by 6 bases and J by 11 bases, with 16 bases between the two germline ends. CDR3 sequence: CSATAGLKAFF. CDR3 nucleotide sequence: TGCAGTGCCACGGCGGGCCTGAAGGCTTTCTTT.

This sequence joins TRBV29-1 and TRBJ1-2; D gene uncertain. V dropped 0 bases and J dropped 7 bases, with 12 bases sitting between them. Looked up from germline, CDR1 is SQVTM and CDR2 is ANQGSEA. The CDR3 has 13 amino acids. Written as DNA, the CDR3 is TGCAGCGTTGAAGATCCGGGCCACCTTGGCTACACCTTC. Encoded protein: CSVEDPGHLGYTF. Supplemented by reference TRBV29-1 and TRBJ1-2, the full variable domain reads SAVISQKPSRDICQRGTSLTIQCQVDSQVTMMFWYRQQPGQSLTLIATANQGSEATYESGFVIDKFPISRPNLTFSTLTVSNMSPEDSSIYLCSVEDPGHLGYTFGSGTRLTVV.

The chain combines TRBV30 with TRBJ1-4; possibly TRBD1 for D (6 bases). The V gene's germline CDR1 is GTSNPN and CDR2 SVGIG (reference sequence). The CDR3 spans 13 residues. The V end lost 4 bases, the J end lost 10 bases, and 16 bases lay between the germline ends. The CDR3 protein is CAWNYLDSGKLFF. The DNA of the CDR3 is TGTGCCTGGAACTATCTGGACAGCGGAAAACTGTTTTTT.

The V and J genes are TRBV7-2 and TRBJ1-2; TRBD1 aligns across 11 bases. From germline, CDR1 is SGHTA and CDR2 FQGNSA. The length of the CDR3 is 15 residues. J was trimmed by 4 bases and V by 5 bases; bases with no gene match: 6. This chain's CDR3 is CASSVGTGGVYGYTF. The CDR3 DNA sequence: TGTGCCAGCAGCGTTGGGACAGGGGGGGTCTATGGCTACACCTTC.

The CDR3 spells CATTPSGRTDTQYF. The CDR3, as DNA: TGTGCCACTACGCCTAGCGGCCGCACAGATACGCAGTATTTT. The rearrangement uses TRBV14 and TRBJ2-3; 7 nucleotides line up with TRBD2. Germline V gives CDR1 SGHDN, CDR2 FVKESK. The CDR3 runs 14 residues. The ends lost 10 bases at V and 1 base at J; junction bases unmatched: 8. The full variable domain, in which reference TRBV14 and TRBJ2-3 provide the parts outside the CDR3, is EAGVTQFPSHSVIEKGQTVTLRCDPISGHDNLYWYRRVMGKEIKFLLHFVKESKQDESGMPNNRFLAERTGGTYSTLKVQPAELEDSGVYFCATTPSGRTDTQYFGPGTRLTVL.

This clone was seen a few times. This rearrangement joins TRBV6-1 to TRBJ1-1; D uncertain. The germline V gene has CDR1 MNHNS and CDR2 SASEGT. CDR3 length: 13 amino acids. V lost 7 bases, J lost 4 bases, and 13 bases lay in between. The CDR3 DNA sequence: TGTGCCAGCACTAGTGCGTGGGTCACTGAAGCTTTCTTT. Translation: CASTSAWVTEAFF.

The V gene is TRBV28, the J gene TRBJ1-4; 8 bases match TRBD1. The germline V gene encodes CDR1 MDHEN and CDR2 SYDVKM. This CDR3 has 14 residues. V was pared by 9 bases and J by 6 bases, with 9 bases of the junction left unmatched. The CDR3 DNA reads as TGTGCCAGTTTCGACAGGGGTGCTTATGAAAAACTGTTTTTT. Amino acid sequence: CASFDRGAYEKLFF.

The rearrangement links TRBV12-5 to TRBJ1-1, with D perhaps matching TRBD1 (5 bases). This CDR3 contains 14 residues. Germline V CDR1 and CDR2: LGHNT, FRNRAP. Trimming removed 1 base from V and 7 bases from J, with 13 bases in between. The CDR3 nucleotides are TGTGCTAGTGGTTTGGGCCGGTGGGGCAGTGAAGCTTTCTTT. The encoded protein is CASGLGRWGSEAFF.

The chain carries TRBV2 and TRBJ1-1, with unresolved D. The CDR3 loop spans 13 amino acids. V lost 6 bases to trimming and J lost 3 bases, with 11 bases between them. From germline, CDR1 is SNHLY and CDR2 FYNNEI. For the CDR3, the DNA is TGTGCCAGCAGGCTGTACTGTGACACTGAAGCTTTCTTT. It encodes CASRLYCDTEAFF.

The chain recombines TRBV6-5 with TRBJ1-1, with TRBD1 matching over 7 bases. V shed 0 bases and J 6 bases; nucleotides not matched to a gene: 4. CDR3 size: 14 residues. Germline CDR1 reads MNHEY; CDR2 reads SVGAGI. The CDR3, as DNA: TGTGCCAGCAGTTACTCGAGGGGACAGTCTGAAGCTTTCTTT. Protein product: CASSYSRGQSEAFF.

This chain links TRBV5-1 with TRBJ2-3, with no clear D. Germline-derived CDR1 and CDR2 are SGHRS and YFSETQ. The CDR3 spans 15 residues. The V and J ends lost 0 bases and 4 bases respectively, with 12 bases between them. CDR3 DNA sequence: TGCGCCAGCAGCTTGGGGGCACCCCATCCAGATACGCAGTATTTT. It specifies CASSLGAPHPDTQYF.

The CDR3 region has the DNA TGTGCCAGCAGCGGAGTCGGGGGGAGAAGCTCCTACAATGAGCAGTTCTTC. The encoded protein is CASSGVGGRSSYNEQFF. This chain links TRBV6-7 with TRBJ2-1; 7 bases line up with TRBD2. TRBV6-7 counts as an open reading frame of uncertain function. The CDR3 contains 17 residues. The ends lost 6 bases at V and 0 bases at J; junction bases unmatched: 11.